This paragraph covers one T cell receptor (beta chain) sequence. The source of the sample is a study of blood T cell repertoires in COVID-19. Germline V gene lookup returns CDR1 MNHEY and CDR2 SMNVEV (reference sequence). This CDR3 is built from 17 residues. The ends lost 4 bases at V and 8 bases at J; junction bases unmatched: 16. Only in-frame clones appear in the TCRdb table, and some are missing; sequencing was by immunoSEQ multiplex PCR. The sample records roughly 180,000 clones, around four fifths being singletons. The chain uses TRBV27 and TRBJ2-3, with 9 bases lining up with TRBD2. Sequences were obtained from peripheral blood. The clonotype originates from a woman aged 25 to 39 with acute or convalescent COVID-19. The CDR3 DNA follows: TGTGCCAGCAGTTCTCTTGTGCTAGCGGGAACGAGCGGTACGCAGTATTTT. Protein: CASSSLVLAGTSGTQYF.